These 19 T cell receptor beta chains share one sample of origin, sequenced in a study of Ad26.COV2.S vaccination and SARS-CoV-2 variants. Profiling relied on immunoSEQ multiplex PCR, and the TCRdb table lists in-frame clones only, not all of them. The sample gives roughly 300,000 clones, around 89% of which show up once; around 5% is in the top ten. Stated treatment: some 20 received Ad26.COV2.S at low or high dose, single or two shots; a few received placebo; per-sample allocation not given. Day 63 after the first injection of vaccine or placebo was the sampling time. Source: peripheral blood, taken in a trial of Ad26.COV2.S vaccine versus placebo. The receptors here all came from a person aged 18-65 years who received the Ad26.COV2.S COVID-19 vaccine or a placebo.

This rearrangement joins TRBV19 to TRBJ2-1, with TRBD2 matching 13 bases. There are 16 residues in the CDR3. The germline V gene encodes CDR1 LNHDA and CDR2 SQIVND (reference sequence). V lost 5 bases, J lost 8 bases, and 9 bases stayed unmatched. CDR3 loop: CASSRTSGRSSDEQFF. The CDR3 DNA sequence: TGTGCCAGTAGTCGGACTAGCGGGAGAAGTTCCGATGAGCAGTTCTTC.

This sequence joins TRBV18 and TRBJ1-2; TRBD1 aligns across 7 bases. The junction had 9 bases not matched to a gene; V was cut back by 6 bases and J by 8 bases. The CDR3 totals 13 residues. Per germline, CDR1 KGHSH and CDR2 LQKENI. CDR3 residues: CASSSDRRVGYTF. Written as DNA, the CDR3 is TGTGCCAGCTCGTCGGACAGGCGGGTCGGCTACACCTTC.

The V gene is TRBV5-5, the J gene TRBJ2-1; TRBD2 is a possible D gene (7 bases). The CDR3 contains 15 residues. V was shortened by 4 bases and J by 0 bases, with 11 bases between the two germline ends. From germline, CDR1 is SGHKS and CDR2 YYEKEE (reference sequence). CDR3 in DNA: TGTGCCAGCAGCCCGGGGGGCAGCTCCTACAATGAGCAGTTCTTC. Protein sequence: CASSPGGSSYNEQFF.

V gene TRBV7-8 combines with J gene TRBJ1-3; TRBD1 agrees at 7 bases. CDR1 is SGHVS and CDR2 is FQNEAQ in the germline V gene. This CDR3 is built from 14 residues. V trimming: 5 bases; J trimming: 9 bases; junction bases outside the gene matches: 10. Written as DNA, the CDR3 is TGTGCCAGCAGCCCTCTGGCAGGGGGAGCCACCATATATTTT. This encodes CASSPLAGGATIYF.

This clone was seen more than once but under ten times. The chain uses TRBV10-2 and TRBJ2-2; no firm D call. The V gene's germline CDR1 is WSHSY and CDR2 SAAADI. The CDR3 is 14 amino acids. Trimming stripped 8 bases from V and 5 bases from J, with 15 bases between. CDR3 residues: CASCATTATGELFF. CDR3 DNA sequence: TGCGCCAGCTGCGCTACGACGGCTACCGGGGAGCTGTTTTTT.

As for this clone: Other DNA sequences in the sample encode the same CDR3. This chain links TRBV5-1 with TRBJ1-3; D uncertain. Trimming pared 0 bases from V and 1 base from J, leaving 5 bases between. The CDR3 loop spans 14 amino acids. Looked up from germline, CDR1 is SGHRS and CDR2 is YFSETQ. This CDR3 is CASSLDGSGNTIYF. The CDR3 DNA sequence: TGCGCCAGCAGCTTGGACGGGTCTGGAAACACCATATATTTT.

This rearrangement joins TRBV5-4 to TRBJ1-2; possible D gene TRBD1, 5 bases. Germline values: CDR1 SGHNT, CDR2 YYREEE (reference sequence). The CDR3 loop spans 13 amino acids. Deletions cut 3 bases from V and 6 bases from J, with 12 bases between. The chain's CDR3 is CASSSSRGDGYTF. CDR3 sequence (DNA): TGTGCCAGCAGCTCCAGTCGGGGCGATGGCTACACCTTC. The complete variable domain, with remaining parts taken from reference TRBV5-4 and TRBJ1-2, reads ETGVTQSPTHLIKTRGQQVTLRCSSQSGHNTVSWYQQALGQGPQFIFQYYREEENGRGNFPPRFSGLQFPNYSSELNVNALELDDSALYLCASSSSRGDGYTFGSGTRLTVV.

The rearrangement joins TRBV18 to TRBJ2-5, with D possibly TRBD2 on 6 matching bases. Per the germline V gene, CDR1 is KGHSH and CDR2 is LQKENI. V was clipped by 3 bases and J by 5 bases, with 10 bases between them. This CDR3 is built from 13 residues. The DNA of the CDR3 is TGTGCCAGCTCACCGGGACTTGTGGAGACCCAGTACTTC. The encoded protein is CASSPGLVETQYF.

The chain combines TRBV5-8 with TRBJ1-1; D uncertain. The germline V gene encodes CDR1 SGHTS and CDR2 YDEGEE. The CDR3 runs 13 residues. Trimming stripped 0 bases from V and 7 bases from J, with 10 bases between. CDR3 DNA: TGTGCCAGCAGCTTGGTTCCACAGAATGAAGCTTTCTTT. This encodes CASSLVPQNEAFF. Drawing the rest from reference TRBV5-8 and TRBJ1-1, the complete variable domain is EAGVTQSPTHLIKTRGQQATLRCSPISGHTSVYWYQQALGLGLQFLLWYDEGEERNRGNFPPRFSGRQFPNYSSELNVNALELEDSALYLCASSLVPQNEAFFGQGTRLTVV.

The rearrangement joins TRBV15 to TRBJ2-2; no definite D call. This CDR3 comprises 11 residues. Trimming left V 4 bases short and J 3 bases short, with 0 bases between. Germline V gene data show CDR1 as LNHNV and CDR2 as YYDKDF (reference sequence). CDR3: CATSNTGELFF. In nucleotides, the CDR3 is TGTGCCACCAGCAACACCGGGGAGCTGTTTTTT.

The J gene is TRBJ2-7, the V gene TRBV28; the match to TRBD1 covers 7 bases. The CDR3 has 13 residues. V lost 5 bases to trimming and J lost 2 bases; unmatched junction nucleotides: 3. Looked up from germline, CDR1 is MDHEN and CDR2 is SYDVKM. CDR3 loop: CASSLDRAYEQYF. CDR3 in DNA: TGTGCCAGCAGTCTCGACAGGGCCTACGAGCAGTACTTC.

This chain links TRBV30 with TRBJ1-2, with D hard to call. Deletions cut 4 bases from V and 6 bases from J, with 12 bases between. Per the germline V gene, CDR1 is GTSNPN and CDR2 is SVGIG (reference sequence). This CDR3 has 12 residues. This chain's CDR3 is CAWMEGDDGYTF. The CDR3 nucleotides are TGTGCCTGGATGGAGGGTGACGATGGCTACACCTTC.

This chain links TRBV27 with TRBJ1-4; D gene uncertain. With 4 bases removed from V and 3 bases from J, the gap between germline ends came to 12 bases. The CDR3 has 15 residues. In germline, CDR1 is MNHEY, CDR2 SMNVEV (reference sequence). This CDR3 is CASSSGRWANEKLFF. The DNA of the CDR3 is TGTGCCAGCAGTTCCGGCAGGTGGGCTAATGAAAAACTGTTTTTT.

V gene TRBV27 combines with J gene TRBJ1-1, with D maybe TRBD1 (6 bases). Germline V gene data show CDR1 as MNHEY and CDR2 as SMNVEV (reference sequence). The CDR3 length is 15 residues. V dropped 5 bases and J dropped 0 bases, with 13 bases sitting between them. CDR3 loop: CASSIGQNMNTEAFF. The CDR3 DNA follows: TGTGCCAGCAGTATTGGACAGAACATGAACACTGAAGCTTTCTTT.

The chain is built from TRBV12-5 and TRBJ2-7, with D possibly TRBD1 on 6 matching bases. Germline assignment: CDR1 LGHNT and CDR2 FRNRAP. CDR3 length: 13 residues. Trimming shortened V by 4 bases and J by 0 bases, and 7 bases separated the two germline ends. The CDR3 protein is CASGWDNSYEQYF. The CDR3 coding sequence is TGTGCTAGTGGTTGGGACAACTCCTACGAGCAGTACTTC. Using reference TRBV12-5 and TRBJ2-7 for the parts outside the CDR3, the full variable domain is DARVTQTPRHKVTEMGQEVTMRCQPILGHNTVFWYRQTMMQGLELLAYFRNRAPLDDSGMPKDRFSAEMPDATLATLKIQPSEPRDSAVYFCASGWDNSYEQYFGPGTRLTVT.

This clone has a handful of counts. The CDR3 sequence is CASSKRDGSNQPQHF. The CDR3 nucleotides are TGTGCCAGCAGTAAACGGGACGGTAGCAATCAGCCCCAGCATTTT. The chain has TRBV27 and TRBJ1-5; D possibly corresponds to TRBD1 (5 bases). The germline V gene has CDR1 MNHEY and CDR2 SMNVEV (reference sequence). The CDR3 spans 15 residues. The V gene lost 5 bases and the J gene lost 0 bases, with 11 bases spanning the gap.

V gene TRBV6-2 or TRBV6-3 combines with J gene TRBJ2-6; 8 bases align to TRBD2. This CDR3 has 15 amino acids. The germline V gene has CDR1 MNHEY and CDR2 SVGEGT. With 5 bases clipped from V and 3 bases from J, the junction kept 3 bases outside the gene matches. The CDR3 spells CASSLSGGGANVLTF. The CDR3 DNA follows: TGTGCCAGCAGTCTAAGCGGGGGTGGGGCCAACGTCCTGACTTTC.

The chain couples TRBV6-6 to TRBJ2-7; TRBD2 matches 8 bases. The CDR3 is 15 residues long. V lost 2 bases, J lost 1 base, and 4 bases stayed unmatched. Per germline, CDR1 MNHNY and CDR2 SVGAGI (reference sequence). CDR3 residues: CASSYTSGNSYEQYF. CDR3 sequence (DNA): TGTGCCAGCAGTTACACTAGCGGAAATTCCTACGAGCAGTACTTC.

The V call is TRBV28, the J call TRBJ2-7; the D is unclear. CDR1 is MDHEN, CDR2 SYDVKM, per germline. Trimming pared 3 bases from V and 6 bases from J, leaving 9 bases between. The CDR3 contains 12 residues. The chain's CDR3 is CASSLVSPEQYF. DNA of the CDR3: TGTGCCAGCAGTTTGGTCAGCCCCGAGCAGTACTTC.